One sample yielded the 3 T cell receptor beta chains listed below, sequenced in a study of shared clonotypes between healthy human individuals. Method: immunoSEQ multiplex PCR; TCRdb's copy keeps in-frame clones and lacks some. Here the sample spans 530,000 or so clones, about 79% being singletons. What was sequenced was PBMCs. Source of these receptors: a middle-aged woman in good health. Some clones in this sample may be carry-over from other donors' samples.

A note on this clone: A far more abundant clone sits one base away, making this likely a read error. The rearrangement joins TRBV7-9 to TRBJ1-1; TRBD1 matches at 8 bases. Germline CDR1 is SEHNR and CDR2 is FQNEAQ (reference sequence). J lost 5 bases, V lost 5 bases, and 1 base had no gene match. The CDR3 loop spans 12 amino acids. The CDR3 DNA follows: TGTGCCAGCAGCCACAGGGGGACTGAAGCTTTCTTT. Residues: CASSHRGTEAFF.

The CDR3 spells CASSPLQRSYEQYF. In DNA form, the CDR3 reads TGTGCCAGCTCACCACTTCAGCGGTCCTACGAGCAGTACTTC. The chain has TRBV18 and TRBJ2-7; D is perhaps TRBD2 (5 bases). V lost 1 base and J 1 base, leaving 8 bases between the germline ends. Looked up from germline, CDR1 is KGHSH and CDR2 is LQKENI. The CDR3 is 14 amino acids.

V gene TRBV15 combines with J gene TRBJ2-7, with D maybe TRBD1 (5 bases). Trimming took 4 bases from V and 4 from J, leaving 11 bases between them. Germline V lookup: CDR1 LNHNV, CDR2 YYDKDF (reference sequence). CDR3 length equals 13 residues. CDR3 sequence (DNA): TGTGCCACCAGCACAGGGTTGGGGTACGAGCAGTACTTC. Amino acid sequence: CATSTGLGYEQYF.